The 8 T cell receptor beta chains below come from one sample, sequenced in a study of blood T cells in healthy people across ages. The use of a sample-barcoded 5' primer and a J-beta primer mix characterized a second PCR of roughly 6 to 11 cycles. TCRdb fed the 5' RACE reads into MiXCR, producing one record per CDR3 protein. The sample gives almost 300,000 distinct CDR3 sequences, 25% to 30% of which show up once; around 30% is in the top ten. The sequencing sample was made of blood. These receptors were obtained from a woman in her 70s in good health.

The chain uses TRBV20-1 and TRBJ2-3, with TRBD1 matching over 8 bases. Germline V gives CDR1 DFQATT, CDR2 SNEGSKA (reference sequence). Losses at the gene ends were 3 bases for V and 6 bases for J; bases not matched to a gene: 8. The CDR3 covers 14 residues. In nucleotides, the CDR3 is TGCAGTGCTAGGGCCCAGACAGGGGTCGATACGCAGTATTTT. This gives the protein CSARAQTGVDTQYF.

Here the CDR3 DNA reads TGTGCCAGCAGCTTCTCTGACCTCGATGGCTACACCTTC. Its translation is CASSFSDLDGYTF. V is TRBV7-3 and J is TRBJ1-2; D ambiguous. The V gene lost 3 bases and the J gene lost 6 bases, with 11 bases spanning the gap. The CDR3 has 13 amino acids. CDR1 is SGHTA and CDR2 is FQGTGA in the germline V gene. Full variable domain (remainder filled in from reference TRBV7-3 and TRBJ1-2): GAGVSQTPSNKVTEKGKYVELRCDPISGHTALYWYRQSLGQGPEFLIYFQGTGAADDSGLPNDRFFAVRPEGSVSTLKIQRTERGDSAVYLCASSFSDLDGYTFGSGTRLTVV.

This clonotype was picked up many times. Relative to the germline gene, one junction end is altered; a read error may explain this. V is TRBV20-1 and J is TRBJ2-7; perhaps TRBD1 as D (6 bases). Germline V lookup: CDR1 DFQATT, CDR2 SNEGSKA (reference sequence). This CDR3 contains 12 residues. CDR3 nucleotide sequence: TGCAGTGCTAGGCAGGGGTCGAACCTTTTCCCGTTC. It is translated as CSARQGSNLFPF.

The rearrangement uses TRBV20-1 and TRBJ2-7; no clear D. Trimming cost V 0 bases and J 0 bases, with 9 bases left between them. CDR1 and CDR2 from the germline V gene are DFQATT and SNEGSKA (reference sequence). The CDR3 totals 14 residues. The DNA of the CDR3 is TGCAGTGCTAGAGAGGGGAAGCCCTCCTACGAGCAGTACTTC. Residues: CSAREGKPSYEQYF.

The rearrangement joins TRBV7-9 to TRBJ2-3, with unresolved D. This CDR3 is 14 amino acids long. The ends were cut back, 4 bases at V and 2 bases at J, with 10 bases in the middle. The V gene's germline CDR1 is SEHNR and CDR2 FQNEAQ (reference sequence). The CDR3 region has the DNA TGTGCCAGCAGCTCTAGTCCGATCACAGATACGCAGTATTTT. Translating gives CASSSSPITDTQYF.

The sample holds a few counts of this clonotype. The chain is built from TRBV6-2 or TRBV6-3 and TRBJ1-5, with D maybe TRBD1 (5 bases). This CDR3 region has 15 residues. Trimming removed 5 bases from V and 0 bases from J, with 11 bases in between. CDR1 and CDR2 from the germline V gene are MNHEY and SVGEGT. The DNA of the CDR3 is TGTGCCAGCAGTAAAAGACAGACTAGCAATCAGCCCCAGCATTTT. As protein: CASSKRQTSNQPQHF.

This clonotype was counted only a few times. This chain connects TRBV4-2 to TRBJ2-5; D unclear. The closer fit of TRBJ2-1 to the DNA end suggests the J call may be wrong. CDR3 size: 13 residues. Germline V lookup: CDR1 LGHNA, CDR2 YNFKEQ. The CDR3 sequence: CASSLKVRDEQFF. CDR3 coding DNA: TGTGCCAGCAGCCTCAAAGTTCGGGATGAGCAGTTCTTC.

The chain uses TRBV7-2 and TRBJ2-5, with a tentative D call TRBD1 (5 bases). The J call may be incorrect, as the DNA end agrees better with TRBJ2-1. Germline V lookup: CDR1 SGHTA, CDR2 FQGNSA. The CDR3 spans 15 residues. CDR3 sequence reads: CASSLMSQGFNEQFF. The CDR3 DNA reads as TGTGCCAGCAGCTTAATGTCCCAGGGTTTCAATGAGCAGTTCTTC.